The clone carrying this TCR beta chain occurred a few times. This specimen comes from a study of human T cells and chemical hapten exposure. As for time point: pre-sensitization, week 0. Noted treatment: therapeutic diphenylcyclopropenone sensitization with weekly scalp DPC. MiXCR, applied by TCRdb to the RACE reads, yields one record per CDR3 protein. This sample has 380,000 or so distinct CDR3 sequences, with around 5.5% found just once. The receptor comes from a young woman with alopecia areata. Some clones in this sample may be carry-over from other donors' samples. The material was whole blood, obtained in connection with sensitization to the hapten diphenylcyclopropenone (DPC).

The CDR3 spells CASTSQTGRNQPQHF. In DNA form, the CDR3 reads TGTGCCAGCACGAGCCAGACAGGGAGGAATCAGCCCCAGCATTTT. The gene calls are TRBV18 and TRBJ1-5, with 7 bases lining up with TRBD1. Germline values: CDR1 KGHSH, CDR2 LQKENI. V shed 8 bases, J shed 4 bases, and the junction held 11 bases outside the gene matches. This CDR3 has 15 amino acids. Using reference TRBV18 and TRBJ1-5 for the parts outside the CDR3, the full variable domain is NAGVMQNPRHLVRRRGQEARLRCSPMKGHSHVYWYRQLPEEGLKFMVYLQKENIIDESGMPKERFSAEFPKEGPSILRIQQVVRGDSAAYFCASTSQTGRNQPQHFGDGTRLSIL.